This paragraph covers one T cell receptor beta chain sequence. Its antigen is not identified. These data belong to a study of cytomegalovirus exposure and HLA in healthy donors. Findings of the study overall: Presence/absence analyses supposed approximately even sequencing depth among donors. There was a cluster of highly shared sequence variants that was likely a sequencing artifact. Rarity marked most TCR sequences, yet some public TCRs occurred in many donors.

Amplification used 60 Vbeta primers and 13 Jbeta primers. Produced via immunoSEQ multiplex PCR; TCRdb's table is partial and in-frame only. The table includes 150,000 to 200,000 clones, 82% detected once. CDR3 length: 13 residues. Germline values: CDR1 WSHSY, CDR2 SAAADI. V was trimmed by 3 bases and J by 2 bases, leaving 7 bases between them. Sequences were obtained from PBMCs. This chain links TRBV10-2 with TRBJ2-5, with D maybe TRBD1 (5 bases). This clonotype was sampled from a woman aged 45-65 years in good health and CMV-seropositive. CDR3 in DNA: TGCGCCAGCAGTGATCAGGGACAAGAGACCCAGTACTTC. This translates into CASSDQGQETQYF.